A single sample gave rise to the 17 T cell receptor beta chains below, sequenced in a study of T cell changes during pregnancy in multiple sclerosis (dated by TCRdb to between 2018 and 2021). Receptor amplification or capture employed the immunoSEQ multiplex PCR assay. Sourced from immuneACCESS, this table was stored by TCRdb with only in-frame sequences that have V and J called. A share of the clones is absent; for the studies checked, an unresolved V gene accounts for under half, and the remainder has no known explanation. Within this sample are over 45,000 clones, with 90% to 95% of them counted one time only. In total, the top ten clones hold around 2.8% of the sample. Source: peripheral blood, taken in the third trimester of pregnancy. The receptors stem from a female donor in good health, enrolled as a control in a pregnancy study.

V usage is TRBV9 and J usage is TRBJ2-4, with TRBD2 matching over 8 bases. Germline loops: CDR1 SGDLS, CDR2 YYNGEE. This CDR3 is built from 16 residues. V was clipped by 3 bases and J by 7 bases; unmatched bases: 12. CDR3 bases: TGTGCCAGCAGCGCCCAGGGAGCGGGGGCTAATAACATTCAGTACTTC. It is translated as CASSAQGAGANNIQYF.

V is TRBV12-5 and J is TRBJ2-7; TRBD1 is a possible D gene (6 bases). The CDR3 has 16 residues. From germline, CDR1 is LGHNT and CDR2 FRNRAP. Trimming stripped 2 bases from V and 2 bases from J, with 16 bases between. The CDR3 sequence is CASGLWETGPTYEQYF. In DNA, the CDR3 is TGTGCTAGTGGTTTGTGGGAAACAGGGCCTACCTACGAGCAGTACTTC.

The chain carries TRBV6-5 and TRBJ1-5; D call uncertain. CDR1 and CDR2 from the germline V gene are MNHEY and SVGAGI. Trimming pared 2 bases from V and 4 bases from J, leaving 6 bases between. The CDR3 is 13 amino acids. The CDR3 coding sequence is TGTGCCAGCAGTTACGAGTGGAATCAGCCCCAGCATTTT. Its translation: CASSYEWNQPQHF.

J is TRBJ2-2 and V is TRBV18; D may be TRBD1 (6 bases). The V and J ends lost 0 bases and 4 bases respectively, with 12 bases between them. The CDR3 covers 16 residues. Germline CDR1 and CDR2: KGHSH and LQKENI. The CDR3 bases are TGTGCCAGCTCACCACCCACGCTCAGGGGCACCGGGGAGCTGTTTTTT. Translation: CASSPPTLRGTGELFF. Using reference TRBV18 and TRBJ2-2 for the parts outside the CDR3, the full variable domain is NAGVMQNPRHLVRRRGQEARLRCSPMKGHSHVYWYRQLPEEGLKFMVYLQKENIIDESGMPKERFSAEFPKEGPSILRIQQVVRGDSAAYFCASSPPTLRGTGELFFGEGSRLTVL.

CDR3 DNA sequence: TGTGCCAGCAGCTTAGTCGGGACTAGCCATGGTAGTGAGCAGTTCTTC. Translation gives CASSLVGTSHGSEQFF. The rearrangement links TRBV7-2 to TRBJ2-1; 9 positions match TRBD2. Germline-derived CDR1 and CDR2 are SGHTA and FQGNSA. Trimming took 1 base from V and 9 from J; bases not matched to a gene: 10. The CDR3 is made up of 16 amino acids.

The chain employs TRBV11-2 and TRBJ1-2; 10 bases map to TRBD1. The CDR3 loop spans 17 amino acids. Germline CDR1 is SGHAT and CDR2 is FQNNGV. V gave up 2 bases and J gave up 4 bases; unmatched junction bases: 10. For the CDR3, the DNA is TGTGCCAGCAGCTTAAGCCTAGACAGGGGGCTCGGCTATGGCTACACCTTC. Its translation is CASSLSLDRGLGYGYTF.

The rearrangement uses TRBV11-2 and TRBJ2-7; the D gene is possibly TRBD1 (5 bases). There are 13 residues in the CDR3. Germline CDR1 reads SGHAT; CDR2 reads FQNNGV. V shed 5 bases and J shed 6 bases, with 14 bases lying between them. DNA for the CDR3: TGTGCCAGCAGCCGCACAGGCCAAGCCGAGCAGTACTTC. It yields the protein CASSRTGQAEQYF. Using reference TRBV11-2 and TRBJ2-7 for the parts outside the CDR3, the full variable domain is EAGVAQSPRYKIIEKRQSVAFWCNPISGHATLYWYQQILGQGPKLLIQFQNNGVVDDSQLPKDRFSAERLKGVDSTLKIQPAKLEDSAVYLCASSRTGQAEQYFGPGTRLTVT.

The chain combines TRBV2 with TRBJ2-2; possible D gene TRBD2, 6 bases. CDR1 and CDR2 from the germline V gene are SNHLY and FYNNEI. V gave up 4 bases and J gave up 5 bases, with 14 bases separating them. The CDR3 extends over 15 amino acids. CDR3 coding DNA: TGTGCCAGCAGTGGGGACTTTGCGGGGACCGGGGAGCTGTTTTTT. This codes for CASSGDFAGTGELFF.

The V and J genes are TRBV28 and TRBJ2-3; the match to TRBD2 covers 8 bases. The CDR3 has 15 amino acids. The trim removed 0 bases at V and 5 bases at J, leaving 4 bases unmatched. In germline, CDR1 is MDHEN, CDR2 SYDVKM. Here the CDR3 DNA reads TGTGCCAGCAGTTTATGGGCGGGAGGCGGAGATACGCAGTATTTT. Translation: CASSLWAGGGDTQYF.

The chain links TRBV4-3 to TRBJ2-3, with TRBD2 identical over 15 bases. CDR3 length equals 21 residues. Germline V lookup: CDR1 LGHNA, CDR2 YSLEER. The V gene end was trimmed by 4 bases and the J gene end by 3 bases; junction bases not matched to a gene: 17. The CDR3 spells CASSLKMWTSGGDGLTDTQYF. The CDR3 nucleotides are TGCGCCAGCAGCCTTAAAATGTGGACTAGCGGGGGGGACGGGTTAACAGATACGCAGTATTTT.

The gene calls are TRBV6-5 and TRBJ1-3; D remains unclear. CDR1 is MNHEY, CDR2 SVGAGI, per germline. The CDR3 loop spans 15 amino acids. With 2 bases removed from V and 0 bases from J, the gap between germline ends came to 8 bases. The CDR3, as DNA: TGTGCCAGCAGTTACACCGGGATCTCTGGAAACACCATATATTTT. Translated, it gives CASSYTGISGNTIYF.

The chain carries TRBV30 and TRBJ1-2; possible D gene TRBD1, 6 bases. CDR1 GTSNPN and CDR2 SVGIG come from the germline V gene (reference sequence). This CDR3 contains 15 residues. Trimming cost V 3 bases and J 4 bases, with 18 bases left between them. CDR3 sequence: CAWRPRGGRLYGYTF. CDR3 nucleotide sequence: TGTGCCTGGAGACCGCGGGGGGGGCGGCTCTATGGCTACACCTTC.

This clone was counted only a few times. The chain uses TRBV6-4 and TRBJ2-1; 8 nucleotides match TRBD2. V dropped 0 bases and J dropped 5; count of bases not matched to a gene: 3. This CDR3 region has 15 residues. The germline V gene encodes CDR1 MRHNA and CDR2 SNTAGT. The CDR3 reads CASSDSSGSHNEQFF. The CDR3 coding sequence is TGTGCCAGCAGTGACTCCAGCGGGAGCCACAATGAGCAGTTCTTC.

In this sample, this clone turned up once. The V gene is TRBV19, the J gene TRBJ2-7, with 9 bases that match TRBD1. The CDR3 is made up of 15 amino acids. The J segment lost 5 bases and the V segment lost 5 bases, leaving 10 bases of the junction unmatched. The germline CDR1 and CDR2 sequences are LNHDA and SQIVND (reference sequence). CDR3 amino acids: CASSRSGTGRNEQYF. As DNA, the CDR3 is TGTGCCAGTAGTCGTTCCGGGACAGGGCGTAACGAGCAGTACTTC.

This rearrangement joins TRBV5-1 to TRBJ1-3, with 8 bases identical to TRBD1. This CDR3 contains 15 residues. Germline-derived CDR1 and CDR2 are SGHRS and YFSETQ. The trim removed 4 bases at V and 0 bases at J, leaving 3 bases unmatched. This chain's CDR3 is CASSRDRSSGNTIYF. The CDR3 coding sequence is TGCGCCAGCAGCCGGGACAGGAGCTCTGGAAACACCATATATTTT.

This rearrangement joins TRBV4-3 to TRBJ2-3, with a tentative D call TRBD1 (6 bases). V shed 1 base and J shed 6 bases, with 14 bases lying between them. The germline V gene has CDR1 LGHNA and CDR2 YSLEER. This CDR3 has 15 amino acids. CDR3: CASSQGYLGADTQYF. CDR3 in DNA: TGCGCCAGCAGCCAAGGTTACTTGGGGGCGGATACGCAGTATTTT.

This clone appeared once. The genes are TRBV27 and TRBJ1-2, with D possibly matching TRBD1 (5 bases). With 2 bases removed from V and 4 bases from J, the gap between germline ends came to 11 bases. Germline lookup yields CDR1 MNHEY and CDR2 SMNVEV (reference sequence). CDR3 length: 14 residues. The DNA of the CDR3 is TGTGCCAGCAGTTTAACAGGAGCCAGCTATGGCTACACCTTC. Encoded protein: CASSLTGASYGYTF.